These T cell receptor beta chains were read from a single sample in a study of T cell changes during pregnancy in multiple sclerosis. The method was immunoSEQ multiplex PCR; TCRdb's version includes in-frame clones alone and lacks a portion of them. The table shows some 74,000 clones, with more than 90% occurring only once. Here the sequenced sample was peripheral blood, taken after pregnancy. These receptors originate from a female donor in good health, enrolled as a control in a pregnancy study. The CDR3 runs from the conserved cysteine through the conserved F or W. A D gene is named only where the DNA matches it firmly. The size entry is marked missing in some rows and otherwise reads once, few, many or a size class.

size	D	J	V	DNA	CDR3
.	.	TRBJ2-6	TRBV7-3	TGTGCCAGCAGCCCGCTTGGAGGGGGCGTTGATGGGGCCAACGTCCTGACTTTC	CASSPLGGGVDGANVLTF
.	TRBD1	TRBJ1-1	TRBV5-4	TGTGCTTCGGTCCAGACAGGGACAGGGACTGAAGCTTTCTTT	CASVQTGTGTEAFF
.	TRBD2	TRBJ2-2	TRBV10-3	TGTGCCATCAGGAATTCTCTAGCGGGAGGGAACACCGGGGAGCTGTTTTTT	CAIRNSLAGGNTGELFF
once	.	TRBJ2-1	TRBV5-1	TGCGCCAGCAATCAGGAATCCTCCTACAATGAGCAGTTCTTC	CASNQESSYNEQFF
.	.	TRBJ2-7	TRBV15	TGTGCCACCAGCACCTCGGACAGCTTCGAGCAGTACTTC	CATSTSDSFEQYF
.	.	TRBJ2-7	TRBV28	TGTGCCAGCAGTTTAATGGGGGCGCGGGAGCAGTACTTC	CASSLMGAREQYF
.	.	TRBJ1-5	TRBV28	TGTGCCAGCAGTTTAGGGGACTTCAATCAGCCCCAGCATTTT	CASSLGDFNQPQHF
.	.	TRBJ2-3	TRBV28	TGTGCCAGCAGCTCCCCAGTCCCGCCAGATACGCAGTATTTT	CASSSPVPPDTQYF
.	TRBD2	TRBJ2-5	TRBV11-2	TGTGCCAGCAGCTCCTGGGGGGGAGAGACCCAGTACTTC	CASSSWGGETQYF
.	.	TRBJ2-2	TRBV7-7	TGTGCCAGCAGCTTAGAGGTGGGCTCCTACCCGAACACCGGGGAGCTGTTTTTT	CASSLEVGSYPNTGELFF
.	.	TRBJ1-4	TRBV9	TGTGCCAGCAGCGTTTCCGTCTCAACTAATGAAAAACTGTTTTTT	CASSVSVSTNEKLFF
.	.	TRBJ2-7	TRBV7-6	TGTGCCAGCAGCTTAAAGGCAGGGACCTACGAGCAGTACTTC	CASSLKAGTYEQYF
.	.	TRBJ2-7	TRBV7-2	TGTGCCAGCAGCTTATCGAAACAGCTCTACGAGCAGTACTTC	CASSLSKQLYEQYF
.	TRBD2	TRBJ2-1	TRBV7-3	TGTGCCAGCAGCTTTGCGGGAGGGCCTGATGAGCAGTTCTTC	CASSFAGGPDEQFF
.	TRBD1	TRBJ2-7	TRBV5-1	TGCGCCAGCAGCCCAACGGGACAGATCTACGAGCAGTACTTC	CASSPTGQIYEQYF
.	.	TRBJ1-1	TRBV7-8	TGTGCCAGCAGCTTAGGGGGGCCCACTGAAGCTTTCTTT	CASSLGGPTEAFF
.	.	TRBJ1-1	TRBV19	TGTGCCAGTAGTATAGAAGGGGGCACTGAAGCTTTCTTT	CASSIEGGTEAFF
.	.	TRBJ2-2	TRBV25-1	TGTGCCAGCAACAGGGACCTGGGCACCGGGGAGCTGTTTTTT	CASNRDLGTGELFF
.	TRBD2	TRBJ2-2	TRBV6-4	TGTGCCAGCAGTGAACTAGCGGGCAGTACCGGGGAGCTGTTTTTT	CASSELAGSTGELFF
.	.	TRBJ1-1	TRBV10-1	TGCGCCAGCAGTGAAGCAAACACTGAAGCTTTCTTT	CASSEANTEAFF
.	.	TRBJ2-6	TRBV21-1	TGTGCCAGCAGCAAATCTGTCTTCTCTGGGGCCAACGTCCTGACTTTC	CASSKSVFSGANVLTF
.	TRBD2	TRBJ2-2	TRBV28	TGTGCCAGCAGTTTAGGCGGGGGGGCCACCGGGGAGCTGTTTTTT	CASSLGGGATGELFF
.	.	TRBJ1-1	TRBV7-2	TGTGCCAGCAGCTTAGCCGGACAGAACACTGAAGCTTTCTTT	CASSLAGQNTEAFF
.	.	TRBJ2-5	TRBV5-1	TGCGCCAGCAGGTATGAGGAGGGGGAGACCCAGTACTTC	CASRYEEGETQYF
.	.	TRBJ1-5	TRBV28	TGTGCCAGCAGGCCACTGCAGGCAAATCAGCCCCAGCATTTT	CASRPLQANQPQHF
few	TRBD2	TRBJ2-7	TRBV2	TGTGCCAGCAGTGAGCTAGCGGGAGAATTGGGTTACGAGCAGTACTTC	CASSELAGELGYEQYF
.	.	TRBJ1-3	TRBV2	TGTGCCAGCCGCCAAGAATGGAGGAACACCATATATTTT	CASRQEWRNTIYF
.	TRBD2	TRBJ2-1	TRBV11-2	TGTGCCAGCAGCTCCAGACTAGCGGGAGGGACCTACAATGAGCAGTTCTTC	CASSSRLAGGTYNEQFF
.	.	TRBJ2-7	TRBV28	TGTGCCAGCAGTCAGGGGGGCTACGAGCAGTACTTC	CASSQGGYEQYF
.	TRBD2	TRBJ2-3	TRBV11-2	TGTGCCAGCAGTTCCGGGACTAGCGGGGTGTACACAGATACGCAGTATTTT	CASSSGTSGVYTDTQYF
.	.	TRBJ2-2	TRBV27	TGTGCCACAACGAGGGCAGTGAACACCGGGGAGCTGTTTTTT	CATTRAVNTGELFF